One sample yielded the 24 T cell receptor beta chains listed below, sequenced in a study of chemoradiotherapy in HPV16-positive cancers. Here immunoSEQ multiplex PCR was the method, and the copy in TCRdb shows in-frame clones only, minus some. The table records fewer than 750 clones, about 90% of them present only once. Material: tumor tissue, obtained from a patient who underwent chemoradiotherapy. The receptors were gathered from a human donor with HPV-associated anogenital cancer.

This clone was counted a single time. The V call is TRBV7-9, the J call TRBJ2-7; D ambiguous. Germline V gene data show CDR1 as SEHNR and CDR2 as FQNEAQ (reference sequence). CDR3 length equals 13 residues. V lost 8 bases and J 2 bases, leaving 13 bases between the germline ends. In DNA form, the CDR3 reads TGTGCCAGCGGACCGGCAGTTACCTACGAGCAGTACTTC. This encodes CASGPAVTYEQYF.

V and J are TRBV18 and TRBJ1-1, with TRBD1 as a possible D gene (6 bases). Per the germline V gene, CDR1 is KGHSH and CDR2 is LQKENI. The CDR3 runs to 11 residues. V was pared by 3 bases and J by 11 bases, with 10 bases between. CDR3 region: CASSPEQGAFF. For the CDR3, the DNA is TGTGCCAGCTCACCTGAACAGGGTGCTTTCTTT.

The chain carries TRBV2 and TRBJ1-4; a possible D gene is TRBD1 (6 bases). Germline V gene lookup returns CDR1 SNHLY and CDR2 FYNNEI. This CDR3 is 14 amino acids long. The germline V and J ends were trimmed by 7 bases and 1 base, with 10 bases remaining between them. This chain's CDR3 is CASTKGGTNEKLFF. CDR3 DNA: TGTGCCAGCACAAAGGGGGGAACTAATGAAAAACTGTTTTTT. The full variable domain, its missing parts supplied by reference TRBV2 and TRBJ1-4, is EPEVTQTPSHQVTQMGQEVILRCVPISNHLYFYWYRQILGQKVEFLVSFYNNEISEKSEIFDDQFSVERPDGSNFTLKIRSTKLEDSAMYFCASTKGGTNEKLFFGSGTQLSVL.

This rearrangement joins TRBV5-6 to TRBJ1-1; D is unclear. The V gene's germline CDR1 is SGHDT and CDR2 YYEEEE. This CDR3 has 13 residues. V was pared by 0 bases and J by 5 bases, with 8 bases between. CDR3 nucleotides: TGTGCCAGCAGCTTGGGAGGGAAGACTGAAGCTTTCTTT. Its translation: CASSLGGKTEAFF.

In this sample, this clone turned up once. The CDR3 sequence is CASSPTGTEETQYF. CDR3 DNA sequence: TGTGCCAGCTCACCTACCGGGACAGAAGAGACCCAGTACTTC. V gene TRBV18 combines with J gene TRBJ2-5; 7 bases align to TRBD1. With V trimmed by 3 bases and J by 3 bases, 4 bases remained unmatched. The CDR3 has 14 amino acids. Germline CDR1 reads KGHSH; CDR2 reads LQKENI.

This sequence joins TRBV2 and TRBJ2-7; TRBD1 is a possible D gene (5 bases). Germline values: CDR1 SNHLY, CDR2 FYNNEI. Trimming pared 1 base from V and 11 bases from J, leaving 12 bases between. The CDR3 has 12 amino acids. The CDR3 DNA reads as TGTGCCAGCAGTGAAGGGGGCAGACGGGAGTACTTC. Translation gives CASSEGGRREYF.

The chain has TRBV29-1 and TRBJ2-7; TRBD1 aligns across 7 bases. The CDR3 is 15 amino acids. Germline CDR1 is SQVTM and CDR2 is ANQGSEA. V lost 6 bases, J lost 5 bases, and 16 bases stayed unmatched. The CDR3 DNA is TGCAGCGTAGAGGGGTATGGGCAGGGGGAGAACGAGCAGTACTTC. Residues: CSVEGYGQGENEQYF.

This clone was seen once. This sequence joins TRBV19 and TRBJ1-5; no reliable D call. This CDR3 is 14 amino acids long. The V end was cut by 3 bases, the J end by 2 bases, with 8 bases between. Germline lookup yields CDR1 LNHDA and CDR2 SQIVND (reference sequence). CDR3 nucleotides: TGTGCCAGTAGTATTGAGCCAGGCAATCAGCCCCAGCATTTT. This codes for CASSIEPGNQPQHF. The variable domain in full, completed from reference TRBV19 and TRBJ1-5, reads DGGITQSPKYLFRKEGQNVTLSCEQNLNHDAMYWYRQDPGQGLRLIYYSQIVNDFQKGDIAEGYSVSREKKESFPLTVTSAQKNPTAFYLCASSIEPGNQPQHFGDGTRLSIL.

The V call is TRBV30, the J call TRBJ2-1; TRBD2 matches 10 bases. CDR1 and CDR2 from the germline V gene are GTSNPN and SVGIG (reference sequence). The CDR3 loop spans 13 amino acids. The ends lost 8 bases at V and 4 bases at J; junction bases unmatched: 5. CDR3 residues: CAGQRGGYNEQFF. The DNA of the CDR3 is TGTGCCGGTCAGCGGGGGGGGTACAATGAGCAGTTCTTC.

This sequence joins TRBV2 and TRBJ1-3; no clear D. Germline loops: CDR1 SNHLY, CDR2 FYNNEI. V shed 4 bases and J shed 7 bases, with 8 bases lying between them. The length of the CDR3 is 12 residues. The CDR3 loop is CASSVVGNTIYF. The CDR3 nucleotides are TGTGCCAGCAGTGTGGTTGGGAACACCATATATTTT. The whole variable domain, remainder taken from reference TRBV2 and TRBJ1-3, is EPEVTQTPSHQVTQMGQEVILRCVPISNHLYFYWYRQILGQKVEFLVSFYNNEISEKSEIFDDQFSVERPDGSNFTLKIRSTKLEDSAMYFCASSVVGNTIYFGEGSWLTVV.

DNA for the CDR3: TGTGCCCTCGGGACAGGGTCTCCGGCTTTCTTT. This codes for CALGTGSPAFF. The chain carries TRBV6-1 and TRBJ1-1; 9 nucleotides align to TRBD1. V was clipped by 11 bases and J by 11 bases; unmatched bases: 9. CDR3 length: 11 amino acids. Germline CDR1 reads MNHNS; CDR2 reads SASEGT.

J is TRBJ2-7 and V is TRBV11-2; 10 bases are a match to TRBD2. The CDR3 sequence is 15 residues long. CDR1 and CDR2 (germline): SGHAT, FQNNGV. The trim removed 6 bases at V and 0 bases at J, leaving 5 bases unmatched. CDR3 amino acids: CASRLSGGSSYEQYF. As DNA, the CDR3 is TGTGCCAGCAGACTTAGCGGGGGGAGCTCCTACGAGCAGTACTTC.

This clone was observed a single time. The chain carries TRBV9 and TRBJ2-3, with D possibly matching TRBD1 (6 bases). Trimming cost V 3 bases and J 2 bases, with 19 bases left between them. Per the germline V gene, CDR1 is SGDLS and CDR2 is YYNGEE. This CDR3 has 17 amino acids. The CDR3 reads CASSETQGWLNTDTQYF. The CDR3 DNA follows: TGTGCCAGCAGCGAAACACAGGGTTGGCTAAACACAGATACGCAGTATTTT.

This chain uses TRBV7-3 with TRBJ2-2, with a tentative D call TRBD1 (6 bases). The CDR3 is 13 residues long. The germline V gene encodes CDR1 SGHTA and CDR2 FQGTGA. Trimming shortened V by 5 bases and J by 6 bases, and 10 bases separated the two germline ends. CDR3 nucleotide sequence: TGTGCCAGCAGCGCTGGACAGTCCGGGGAGCTGTTTTTT. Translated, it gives CASSAGQSGELFF.

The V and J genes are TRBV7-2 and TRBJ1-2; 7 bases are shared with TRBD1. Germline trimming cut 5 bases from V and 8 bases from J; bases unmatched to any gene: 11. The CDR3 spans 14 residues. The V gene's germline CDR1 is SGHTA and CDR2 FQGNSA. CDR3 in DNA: TGTGCCAGCAGCCCGGGACAGAGCTTGGACGGCTACACCTTC. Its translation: CASSPGQSLDGYTF.

This chain's CDR3 is CASSLYGGTEAFF. The CDR3, as DNA: TGTGCCAGCAGCTTATACGGGGGCACTGAAGCTTTCTTT. The gene calls are TRBV7-3 and TRBJ1-1; TRBD1 is a possible D gene (5 bases). The CDR3 contains 13 residues. V lost 2 bases, J lost 4 bases, and 8 bases lay in between. CDR1 is SGHTA, CDR2 FQGTGA, per germline.

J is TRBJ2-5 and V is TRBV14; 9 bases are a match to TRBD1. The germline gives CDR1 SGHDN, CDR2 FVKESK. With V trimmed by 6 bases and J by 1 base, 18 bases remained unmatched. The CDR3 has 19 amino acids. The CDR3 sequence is CASSLFPGQGVGPQETQYF. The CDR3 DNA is TGTGCCAGCAGTCTTTTTCCGGGACAGGGAGTGGGCCCCCAAGAGACCCAGTACTTC.

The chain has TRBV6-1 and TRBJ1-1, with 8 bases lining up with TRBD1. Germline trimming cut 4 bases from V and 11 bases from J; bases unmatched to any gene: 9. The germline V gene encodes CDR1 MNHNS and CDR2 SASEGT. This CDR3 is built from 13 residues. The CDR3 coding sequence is TGTGCCAGCAGTGCCCAGGGGGCAAGTTGGGCTTTCTTT. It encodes CASSAQGASWAFF.

In nucleotides, the CDR3 is TGCGCCAGCAGCCAACAGGCCGGCGGGGGAGCCTACGAGCAGTACTTC. Translation: CASSQQAGGGAYEQYF. V usage is TRBV4-3 and J usage is TRBJ2-7, with 7 bases matching TRBD2. CDR1 LGHNA and CDR2 YSLEER come from the germline V gene. V trimming: 2 bases; J trimming: 2 bases; junction bases outside the gene matches: 9. This CDR3 has 16 amino acids.

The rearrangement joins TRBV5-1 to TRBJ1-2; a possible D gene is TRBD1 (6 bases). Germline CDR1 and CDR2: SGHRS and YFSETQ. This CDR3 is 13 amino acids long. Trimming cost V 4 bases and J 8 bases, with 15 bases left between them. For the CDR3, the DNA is TGCGCCAGCAGCCTACAACCAGGGGAAGGCTACACCTTC. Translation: CASSLQPGEGYTF.

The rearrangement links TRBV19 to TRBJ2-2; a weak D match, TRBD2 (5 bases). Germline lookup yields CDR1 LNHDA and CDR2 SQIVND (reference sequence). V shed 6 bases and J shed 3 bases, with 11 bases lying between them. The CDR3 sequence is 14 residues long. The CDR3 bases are TGTGCCAGTAGGCGGACTCCCGACACCGGGGAGCTGTTTTTT. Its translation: CASRRTPDTGELFF.

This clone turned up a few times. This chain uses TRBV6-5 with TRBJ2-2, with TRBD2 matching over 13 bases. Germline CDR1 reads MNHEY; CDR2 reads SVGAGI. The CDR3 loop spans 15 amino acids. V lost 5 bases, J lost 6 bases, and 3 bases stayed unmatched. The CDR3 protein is CASSTSGGAPGELFF. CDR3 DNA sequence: TGTGCCAGCAGTACTAGCGGGGGGGCTCCCGGGGAGCTGTTTTTT.

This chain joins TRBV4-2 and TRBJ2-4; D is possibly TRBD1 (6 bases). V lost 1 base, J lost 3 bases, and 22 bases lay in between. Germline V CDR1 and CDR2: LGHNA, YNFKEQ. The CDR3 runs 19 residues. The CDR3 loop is CASSQGASTGSLDKNIQYF. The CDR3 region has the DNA TGTGCCAGCAGCCAAGGGGCTAGCACAGGGTCTCTGGACAAAAACATTCAGTACTTC.

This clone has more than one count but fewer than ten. CDR3 amino acids: CASRGLVPESGELFF. For the CDR3, the DNA is TGTGCCAGCAGGGGACTAGTCCCTGAAAGCGGGGAGCTGTTTTTT. V gene TRBV2 combines with J gene TRBJ2-2; 8 bases agree with TRBD2. V was clipped by 6 bases and J by 7 bases; unmatched bases: 10. CDR1 is SNHLY, CDR2 FYNNEI, per germline. The CDR3 totals 15 residues.